This TCR beta chain was captured in a study of Graves' ophthalmopathy and Graves' hyperthyroidism. Findings and caveats of the study: Prediction of ophthalmopathy progression reached roughly 70% sensitivity and around 72% specificity.

In this cohort, patients with other autoimmune diseases, uncontrolled infections, pregnancy or lactation were excluded. Investigators amplified TCR beta CDR3 regions from RNA transcripts. After a first-round RT-PCR with HTBI primers, a second-round multiplex PCR was run. TCRdb ran MiXCR on the multiplex PCR reads and lists one entry per CDR3 protein. The profile covers around 660,000 distinct CDR3 sequences, with about two fifths appearing a single time and around 3% taken by the ten largest. The germline V gene encodes CDR1 SNHLY and CDR2 FYNNEI. The junction had 13 bases not matched to a gene; V was cut back by 2 bases and J by 7 bases. This CDR3 has 16 residues. On this clonotype: What it binds is unknown.

The sample was peripheral blood. The TCR sequence derives from an adult man with Graves' ophthalmopathy. The chain is built from TRBV2 and TRBJ1-2; 7 positions agree with TRBD1. CDR3 amino acids: CASSEQVRGGKGGYTF. DNA for the CDR3: TGTGCCAGCAGTGAACAGGTCAGGGGGGGGAAAGGTGGCTACACCTTC.